This section outlines one TCR beta chain sequence together with its context. This clone was found once. This receptor's antigen is unknown. No much larger clone is present one base from it, and per-base qualities are unavailable. The immunoSEQ Assay, a bias-controlled multiplex PCR, was used to amplify TCRbeta CDR3 regions from genomic DNA. Per the original workflow: Within the assay, amplification of reference gene primers was used to estimate how many nucleated cells each sample contained. To quantify the absolute abundance of each unique TCRbeta CDR3 rearrangement, sequence reads were collapsed and filtered. For each sample, productive Simpson clonality was calculated as the square root of Simpson's diversity index over productive rearrangements. TCRdb stores this immuneACCESS table with in-frame sequences only. Part of the clones is absent; in the studies checked, under half of the shortfall reflects unresolved V genes, and no reason is known for the rest. That table supplies the V and J calls and clone size; D and trimming were determined from the DNA. This sample is represented by some 190,000 clones; about 85% of them were singletons. About 6.9% of the sample comes from the top ten.

CDR1 and CDR2 are read off the germline V gene (reference sequence) as MNHEY and SMNVEV. The junction carries 14 bases between V and J, which are trimmed by 5 bases and 5 bases respectively. The CDR3 runs 14 amino acids, cysteine and phenylalanine included. The retained sequence is limited to the CDR3, 42 bases, with the frame set at the first base. The data are from a study of blood T cell repertoires in COVID-19 (TCRdb year 2020). A note on the overall study: Collaborator samples came from the United States, Italy and Spain and covered acute and convalescent phases of COVID-19. The prospective study material was composed of cDNA or gDNA derived from T cells, B-cell-depleted T cells, or PBMCs. Deeply sampled blood TCRbeta repertoires from subjects exposed to, actively infected with, or recovered from COVID-19 were included in the dataset. The repertoires were released in a freely available public database intended as a resource for research on the immune response to SARS-CoV-2. Samples were obtained from the ongoing ImmuneRACE study (first 160 participants) and from over 1,000 subjects provided by 6 global collaborators. The sample metadata nearly always contained a de-identified subject ID, COVID-19 status, age in years and sex. HLA class I and class II types, where available, came from metadata supplied by the sample provider rather than from assay-based typing. Results the study describes overall, beyond this receptor: How much clinical and demographic metadata was included differed by source and by participant, and the metadata was provided uncurated.

At one collaborating source in Seattle, patients were enrolled during active infection and were followed longitudinally through the course of disease. Whole blood was collected in K2EDTA tubes by collaborating institutions according to the institutions' own protocols. For TCRbeta analysis, collaborators shipped samples in one of three forms: frozen whole blood, isolated PBMCs, or DNA extracted from either of those sample types. Specimen: peripheral blood. The chain is assembled from TRBV27 and TRBJ2-3; the D segment could be TRBD1, given 6 matching bases. The TCR originated in a man aged 80 or over with COVID-19, enrolled during active disease. The nucleotides are TGTGCCAGCAGTCTGGGACACCCAGTAGATACGCAGTATTTT. Its protein product is CASSLGHPVDTQYF.